The 9 T cell receptor beta chains listed next were all sequenced from one sample in a study of post-analysis software for immune sequencing data (dated by TCRdb to the mid-2010s). Paper-wide results and their limitations: Four to six TRBV segments, including TRBV5-6, TRBV5-1 and TRBV20-1, were significantly more frequent in patients than controls.

Their target antigens are unknown. The library was made by PCR. Sequencing instrument: Illumina HiSeq 2500. To reduce PCR and sequencing biases, unique molecular identifiers were built into the TCR beta cDNA libraries. TCRdb took the public reads, trimmed them with fastp at Q25, ran MiXCR for clone calling and kept in-frame beta chains. Each entry merges the rows of one CDR3 protein and shows their most common DNA and genes. In this sample the table shows 400,000 to 500,000 distinct CDR3 sequences, approximately 42% of which occur a single time. Under 9% of the sample is in the top ten clones. The sample was blood. These receptors all stem from a girl aged 2 to 10 with multiple sclerosis.

The chain couples TRBV6-1 to TRBJ1-1, with D perhaps TRBD1 (5 bases). The CDR3 totals 15 residues. CDR1 is MNHNS, CDR2 SASEGT, per germline. Trimming removed 2 bases at V and 0 bases at J, with 10 bases between. The CDR3 is CASSERDSMNTEAFF. The DNA of the CDR3 is TGTGCCAGCAGTGAACGCGACAGCATGAACACTGAAGCTTTCTTT.

This clonotype was detected only a few times. The V call is TRBV5-6, the J call TRBJ1-2; 8 nucleotides match TRBD1. Germline V CDR1 and CDR2: SGHDT, YYEEEE. The length of the CDR3 is 14 residues. Germline trimming cut 2 bases from V and 3 bases from J; bases unmatched to any gene: 3. The CDR3 loop reads CASSLTTGDYGYTF. As DNA, the CDR3 is TGTGCCAGCAGCTTAACGACAGGGGACTATGGCTACACCTTC.

This chain joins TRBV15 and TRBJ1-5; no firm D call. Per germline, CDR1 LNHNV and CDR2 YYDKDF (reference sequence). With 0 bases removed from V and 6 bases from J, the gap between germline ends came to 21 bases. The CDR3 spans 18 residues. The CDR3 DNA is TGTGCCACCAGCAGAGATCAACGTCCAGGATGGGTAGTTCAGCCCCAGCATTTT. Translation gives CATSRDQRPGWVVQPQHF.

The chain couples TRBV6-5 to TRBJ1-1; D is perhaps TRBD1 (6 bases). The germline V and J ends were trimmed by 7 bases and 1 base, with 16 bases remaining between them. The CDR3 sequence is 15 residues long. Germline CDR1 MNHEY, CDR2 SVGAGI. The CDR3 nucleotides are TGTGCCAGCAACCCTGTTGGGACACAGAACACTGAAGCTTTCTTT. Amino acids: CASNPVGTQNTEAFF.

This clonotype came up once. This chain joins TRBV20-1 and TRBJ2-7; D is ambiguous. CDR1 is DFQATT, CDR2 SNEGSKA, per germline (reference sequence). Trimming left V 5 bases short and J 3 bases short, with 14 bases between. The CDR3 consists of 13 residues. The CDR3 spells CSARLVSFYEQYF. CDR3 coding DNA: TGCAGTGCTCGACTGGTAAGCTTCTACGAGCAGTACTTC.

This clonotype has just a few counts. V usage is TRBV7-8 and J usage is TRBJ1-1; 7 bases are a match to TRBD1. Per germline, CDR1 SGHVS and CDR2 FQNEAQ. The CDR3 has 13 amino acids. Unmatched junction bases numbered 4, after V lost 5 bases and J lost 4 bases. CDR3 sequence reads: CASSTQGGTEAFF. Here the CDR3 DNA reads TGTGCCAGCAGCACGCAGGGGGGCACTGAAGCTTTCTTT.

The chain recombines TRBV5-1 with TRBJ2-3; D ambiguous. Germline V gene data show CDR1 as SGHRS and CDR2 as YFSETQ. The V gene lost 0 bases and the J gene lost 1 base, with 12 bases spanning the gap. This CDR3 comprises 16 residues. The CDR3, as DNA: TGCGCCAGCAGCTTGGCAGGAGCTAGAGGCACAGATACGCAGTATTTT. Translated: CASSLAGARGTDTQYF.

The chain joins TRBV5-1 to TRBJ2-4, with TRBD1 as a possible D gene (6 bases). The DNA end favors TRBJ2-7, so the J call may be wrong. Germline-derived CDR1 and CDR2 are SGHRS and YFSETQ. This CDR3 contains 14 residues. The CDR3 sequence is CASSFARGTYEQYF. CDR3 coding DNA: TGCGCCAGCAGCTTTGCAAGGGGGACCTACGAGCAGTACTTC.

This clonotype was observed a handful of times. This chain joins TRBV6-5 and TRBJ2-5; D is undetermined. Germline V gene sequence: CDR1 MNHEY, CDR2 SVGAGI. The CDR3 is 15 amino acids. V lost 6 bases and J 0 bases, leaving 14 bases between the germline ends. The CDR3 loop is CASSPDGKYQETQYF. The CDR3 DNA reads TGTGCCAGCAGCCCGGACGGAAAGTACCAAGAGACCCAGTACTTC.